This paragraph reports one TCR beta chain. Its target antigen remains unknown. Nothing much larger sits one base from this clone, and base qualities are not available. Including the terminal cysteine and phenylalanine, the CDR3 comprises 14 residues. Of the read, only the CDR3 DNA is kept; its 42 bases are in frame from base 1. The germline V gene encodes CDR1 WSHSY and CDR2 SAAADI. V sheds 0 bases and J sheds 6 bases, leaving 12 bases between their ends. In total, more than 500 healthy bone marrow donors made up the cohort. Cohort members were all nominally healthy when sampled, although unrecorded immune exposures were likely present. The donor tested CMV seropositive, placing the donor among the approximately 290 seropositive members of the cohort. A peripheral blood sample was provided by each donor, and peripheral blood mononuclear cells were used for TCR beta sequencing. The Qiagen DNeasy Blood Extraction Kit was used to extract genomic DNA from the blood cell samples.

This sample stems from a study of cytomegalovirus exposure and HLA in healthy donors listed by TCRdb under 2017. Background on the whole study: An earlier analysis of around 600 of the donors reported more than 250 Gb of sequence data and 117 million unique TCR beta sequences from roughly 200 million T cells. An early release that covered approximately 600 HLA-typed donors contained approximately 320 gigabases of sequencing data and 65 million to 100 million unique TCR sequences. The genetic ancestry cluster associated with self-reported Caucasian donors included 65% to 90% of the roughly 400 genotyped donors. The aim of the study was to test whether cataloging public T cell receptors could identify signatures of past pathogen exposure. The study profiled the T cell repertoires of 550 to 700 subjects by immunosequencing and related them to cytomegalovirus serostatus. A separate validation cohort of over 95 different subjects was used in addition to the roughly 700-subject first cohort. The study combined high-throughput TCR immunosequencing, statistical association of individual TCRs with disease status, and machine learning to predict cytomegalovirus infection status. To study patterns of TCR occurrence, a later analysis re-analyzed previously published TCR beta repertoires from several hundred donors and added high-resolution HLA genotyping. Rather than drawing on any new phenotypic data, the later analysis identified candidate immune exposures from TCR beta sequences and the way those sequences occurred across donors. An earlier analysis of fewer than 750 of the donors used high-throughput TCR beta sequencing to judge whether each TCR beta V gene segment behaved as functional or pseudogenic. Donor age, sex, ethnicity and CMV serostatus were compiled together with the repertoire data. A later genetic analysis took genome-wide SNP genotypes for 398 of the 666 donors and used that subset as a discovery cohort. Every discovery cohort repertoire had been produced on one sequencing platform. Class I and class II HLA loci were covered by the typing at four-digit resolution. The number of donors typed differed by locus, with about 629-640 for A, B, C, DRB1 and DQB1, more than 500 for DQA1, 600 to 610 for DPA1, and approximately 470 for DPB1. Four to six DR-DQ haplotypes were handled as single units for association and clustering because linkage in the cohort was strong. Among almost 400 genotyped donors of the cohort, an average of around 240,000 unique TCR beta nucleotide sequences were sequenced per donor, 15% to 20% of them non-productive. Study-level results and caveats: The authors suggested that the approach could potentially be extended to other disease states and immunological phenotypes. Immune exposure information for the cohort was limited to CMV serostatus. Three of the identified cytomegalovirus-associated TCR beta chains were confirmed in vitro to be specific for cytomegalovirus antigens. According to a later analysis, TCR association rates differed among HLA loci, with DRB1 alleles showing the most associated TCRs and HLA-C alleles showing the fewest. In an earlier analysis of around 500 of the donors, most TCR beta V segments appeared in productive rearrangements about 90% or about 30% of the time, broadly matching IMGT annotations. V-gene and J-gene trimming of TCR beta chains was associated with a missense DCLRE1C variant in a later genetic analysis, and the association was replicated in an independent cohort. Cytomegalovirus status was reported to be diagnosed by the classifier with high specificity and sensitivity in both the original and validation cohorts. The cohort was sequenced for TCR beta chains only, and without alpha or paired-chain data the features that could be detected were limited. The presence/absence analyses assumed that sequencing depth was roughly uniform across donors, and that assumption may not be true. When HLA alleles, especially DR and DQ, strongly co-occurred, TCR associations were difficult to assign to individual alleles. A later analysis associated about 17,000 TCR beta sequences with specific HLA alleles at a false discovery rate of 0.05. According to a later analysis, most CMV-associated TCR beta chains appeared to be HLA-restricted, and the HLA associations seemed to be driven largely by CMV exposure. Linkage disequilibrium might explain the correlated functional status among segregating V segments, but an unknown experimental factor could not be excluded. In a later analysis, HLA-associated TCR beta chains showed more clonal expansion and lower generation probabilities than non-associated chains that were equally common. In the study, 150 to 200 TCR beta chains were listed as associated with cytomegalovirus. A further reported finding was that TCR beta sequences accurately predicted the HLA-A and HLA-B alleles for most subjects in the first cohort. Most TCR sequences were observed very rarely across donors, whereas some public TCRs were present in many individuals. Several of the top co-occurrence clusters appeared to be linked to parvovirus B19, influenza, CMV and Epstein-Barr virus, according to a later analysis. The earlier analysis of some 560 of the donors excluded some 15 rarely observed V segments, including chromosome 9 orphons, because counts were too low. The 87-base-pair reads could not distinguish some IMGT-functional V segments, including TRBV6-2 and TRBV6-3, so those segments were excluded. Compared with the 666-donor mean, donors in an Asian-associated ancestry cluster had fewer N-insertions in productive TCRs, according to a later genetic analysis. Because HLA typing was unavailable for some donors at each locus, only the typed subset was used in association tests. The sequencing pipeline was judged likely to have produced a cluster of highly shared sequence variants as a technical artifact.

The library came from the immunoSEQ multiplex PCR assay. A mixture of 60 forward primers for TCR Vbeta segments and 13 reverse primers for TCR Jbeta segments was used in the multiplex PCR. The CDR3 region of rearranged TCR beta genes was amplified from genomic DNA by a multiplex PCR assay. Amplified TCR beta libraries were sequenced as 87-base-pair reads on the Illumina HiSeq System. The authors' analysis ran thus. A later analysis counted tens of millions of unique TCR beta chains across the 550 to 800 repertoires, and some 12 million of these chains were shared by at least two donors. To remove PCR and sequencing errors, raw reads were error-corrected and collapsed into unique sequences using a nearest-neighbor algorithm that merged closely related sequences. Alignment of CDR3 sequences to IMGT reference sequences was used to assign V, D and J gene segments. For a sequence to be retained, a match of at least six nucleotides was required to both a V gene segment and a J gene segment. Rearrangements were classified as productive when the CDR3 lacked stop codons and remained in frame with V and J, and all other rearrangements were classified as non-productive. CDR3 was defined according to IMGT convention as the region running from the second conserved V-encoded cysteine to the conserved J-encoded phenylalanine. The earlier analysis of 587 of the donors excluded sequences that lacked an unambiguous match to a single V gene segment. An earlier analysis of roughly 590 of the donors called V segments functional above 56.7% productive rearrangements and segregating when the between-donor standard deviation exceeded 5%. A statistical classification framework was developed to diagnose cytomegalovirus status using the catalog of TCR beta chain sequences. A later analysis assigned V and J genes by comparing TCR nucleotide sequences with IMGT/GENE-DB human TR gene sequences. Using the TCRdist pipeline, a later analysis assigned CDR3 sequences along with most-parsimonious VDJ recombination scenarios. A later analysis defined each TCR beta chain by its CDR3 amino acid sequence plus V-gene family, and excluded reads lacking a unique V-gene family. A later analysis removed 550 to 700 highly shared, low-generation-probability nucleotide sequences to deal with suspected cross-contamination and a sequencing artifact. In a later analysis, a clonal expansion index for each public chain was calculated from normalized within-repertoire ranks of inferred template counts. In a later analysis, generation probabilities were computed with a VDJ recombination model fitted to out-of-frame rearrangements, and the resulting probabilities were checked against IGoR. Hypergeometric tests were used in a later analysis to score TCR-TCR, TCR-HLA and TCR-CMV co-occurrence, with a repertoire-size bias correction applied to the TCR pairs. A later analysis estimated false discovery rates by permuting HLA or CMV assignments 20 times. In a later analysis, co-occurring TCRs were grouped with DBSCAN, and TCRdist sequence similarity was added when clustering was performed within HLA-allele-positive subsets. For co-occurrence clustering, repertoires with fewer than 30,000 or more than 120,000 public chains were excluded, along with about five repertoires with anomalous nucleotide sharing. TCRdb mirrors the immuneACCESS table, restricted to in-frame sequences. Some clones are absent from its copies; in checked studies, under half trace to an unresolved V gene, and the reason for the others is unknown. V and J calls and clone size are those listed in that table; D and trimming were worked out from the DNA. Within this sample are around 65,000 clones, with 55% to 75% of them counted one time only. About a sixth of the sample rests with the top ten.

This TCR was recovered from a man between 35 and 55 years old in good health and CMV-seropositive. The rearranged segments are TRBV10-2 and TRBJ2-7; TRBD2 is possibly the D segment (5 matching bases). Sequenced material: PBMCs. CDR3 protein: CASSESSGLGEQYF. The bases are TGCGCCAGCAGTGAGTCATCGGGGTTGGGCGAGCAGTACTTC.